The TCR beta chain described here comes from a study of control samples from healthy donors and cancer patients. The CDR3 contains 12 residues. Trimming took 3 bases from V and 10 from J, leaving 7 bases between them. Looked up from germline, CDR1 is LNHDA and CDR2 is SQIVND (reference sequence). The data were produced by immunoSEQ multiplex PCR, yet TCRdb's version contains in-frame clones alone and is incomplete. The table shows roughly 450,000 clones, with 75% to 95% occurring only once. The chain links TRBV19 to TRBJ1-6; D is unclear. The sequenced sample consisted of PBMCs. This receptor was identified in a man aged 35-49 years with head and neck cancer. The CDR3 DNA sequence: TGTGCCAGTAGTATTTCAGGCTCACCCCTCCACTTT. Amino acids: CASSISGSPLHF.